This TCR beta chain was obtained from a study of cytomegalovirus exposure and HLA in healthy donors. This clone came up once. 13 Jbeta primers and 60 Vbeta primers were used for the PCR. Clones were read by immunoSEQ multiplex PCR, and TCRdb kept only the in-frame ones, dropping some. The sample records 150,000 to 200,000 clones, just over 75% being singletons. The V end was cut by 8 bases, the J end by 7 bases, with 20 bases between. This CDR3 is built from 15 residues. Germline CDR1 and CDR2: MDHEN and SYDVKM. The origin of this receptor is a woman aged 25 to 39 in good health and CMV-seropositive. The sample taken for sequencing was PBMCs. The rearrangement links TRBV28 to TRBJ2-2, with D possibly TRBD2 on 7 matching bases. CDR3 residues: CASAGAAGSGGELFF. The CDR3 bases are TGTGCCAGCGCAGGGGCAGCGGGATCTGGCGGGGAGCTGTTTTTT.